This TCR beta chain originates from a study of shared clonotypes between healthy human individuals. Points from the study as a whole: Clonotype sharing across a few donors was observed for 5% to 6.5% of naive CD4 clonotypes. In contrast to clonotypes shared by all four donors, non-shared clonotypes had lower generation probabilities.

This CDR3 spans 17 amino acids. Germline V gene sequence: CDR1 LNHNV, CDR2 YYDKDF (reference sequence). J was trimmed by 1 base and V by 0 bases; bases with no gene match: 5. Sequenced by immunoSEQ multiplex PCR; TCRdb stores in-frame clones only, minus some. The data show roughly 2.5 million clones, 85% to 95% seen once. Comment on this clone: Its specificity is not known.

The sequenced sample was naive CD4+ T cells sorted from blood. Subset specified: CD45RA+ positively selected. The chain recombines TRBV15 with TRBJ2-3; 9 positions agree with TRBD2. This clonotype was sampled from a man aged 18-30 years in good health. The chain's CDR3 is CATSRDPRTSGTDTQYF. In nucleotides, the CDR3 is TGTGCCACCAGCAGAGACCCAAGGACTAGCGGCACAGATACGCAGTATTTT.